One and the same sample provided the 25 T cell receptor beta chains below, sequenced in a study of blood T cell repertoires in COVID-19. Repertoires were generated with immunoSEQ multiplex PCR, while TCRdb's copy carries only in-frame clones and drops some. The sample lists 40,000 to 60,000 clones; 75% to 85% were seen once. The sample comprised peripheral blood. The receptors were sampled from a human donor in a cohort sampled during active COVID-19.

This rearrangement joins TRBV28 to TRBJ1-5; 7 nucleotides line up with TRBD1. Germline loops: CDR1 MDHEN, CDR2 SYDVKM. The length of the CDR3 is 17 residues. J lost 3 bases, V lost 6 bases, and 14 bases had no gene match. The CDR3 DNA follows: TGTGCCAGCAGCCCAGACCAAGACAGGGTTTACAATCAGCCCCAGCATTTT. Translation gives CASSPDQDRVYNQPQHF. Using reference TRBV28 and TRBJ1-5 for the parts outside the CDR3, the full variable domain is DVKVTQSSRYLVKRTGEKVFLECVQDMDHENMFWYRQDPGLGLRLIYFSYDVKMKEKGDIPEGYSVSREKKERFSLILESASTNQTSMYLCASSPDQDRVYNQPQHFGDGTRLSIL.

This sequence joins TRBV27 and TRBJ2-7; tentative D call: TRBD2 (6 bases). The CDR3 has 13 amino acids. Germline V lookup: CDR1 MNHEY, CDR2 SMNVEV (reference sequence). Between the trimmed V and J ends, which lost 6 bases and 6 bases, there was a span of 15 bases. The CDR3 coding sequence is TGTGCCAGCAGCCCAGCGCGGGGCCGCGAGCAGTACTTC. Its protein product is CASSPARGREQYF.

The chain employs TRBV30 and TRBJ1-4; 7 bases line up with TRBD1. CDR1 and CDR2 from the germline V gene are GTSNPN and SVGIG (reference sequence). After removal of 8 bases from V and 7 bases from J, the junction contained 13 bases not matched to a gene. This CDR3 has 14 residues. CDR3 coding DNA: TGTGCCGTTACGGGAGGGGGCAGGGGTGAAAAACTGTTTTTT. Amino acids: CAVTGGGRGEKLFF.

The V and J genes are TRBV3-1 (or the pseudogene TRBV3-2) and TRBJ1-5, with a weak D call TRBD1 (5 bases). The germline V gene has CDR1 LGHDT and CDR2 YNNKEL (reference sequence). This CDR3 comprises 17 residues. V was shortened by 4 bases and J by 0 bases, with 16 bases between the two germline ends. The CDR3 here is CASSPGGGAYSNQPQHF. The CDR3 region has the DNA TGTGCCAGCAGCCCCGGGGGAGGAGCTTATAGCAATCAGCCCCAGCATTTT.

This clone came up once. The chain carries TRBV19 and TRBJ2-7; 9 bases are shared with TRBD2. Germline-derived CDR1 and CDR2 are LNHDA and SQIVND (reference sequence). The length of the CDR3 is 15 residues. V shed 1 base, J shed 3 bases, and the junction held 4 bases outside the gene matches. CDR3 residues: CASSIGLAGSYEQYF. The DNA of the CDR3 is TGTGCCAGTAGTATAGGGCTAGCGGGAAGCTACGAGCAGTACTTC.

This clone was recorded a few times. V gene TRBV20-1 combines with J gene TRBJ2-1; 7 bases line up with TRBD2. There are 14 residues in the CDR3. V lost 3 bases, J lost 3 bases, and 5 bases stayed unmatched. Germline V gene sequence: CDR1 DFQATT, CDR2 SNEGSKA (reference sequence). The CDR3 sequence is CSASGGRSYNEQFF. CDR3 sequence (DNA): TGCAGTGCTAGTGGCGGGAGAAGCTACAATGAGCAGTTCTTC.

The V call is TRBV28, the J call TRBJ2-7, with no clear D. This CDR3 is 13 amino acids long. From germline, CDR1 is MDHEN and CDR2 SYDVKM. V lost 6 bases to trimming and J lost 2 bases, with 11 bases between them. The CDR3 loop reads CASSTQTAYEQYF. The CDR3 nucleotides are TGTGCCAGCAGCACCCAAACAGCCTACGAGCAGTACTTC.

CDR3 sequence: CASSQEGGRADEQYF. CDR3 DNA: TGTGCCAGCAGCCAGGAGGGCGGGAGGGCGGACGAGCAGTACTTC. This chain connects TRBV4-2 to TRBJ2-7; 9 bases are a match to TRBD2. After removal of 3 bases from V and 5 bases from J, the junction contained 8 bases not matched to a gene. This CDR3 has 15 amino acids. Germline CDR1 and CDR2: LGHNA and YNFKEQ.

This chain uses TRBV10-3 with TRBJ2-1; D is unresolved. CDR3 length equals 14 residues. Trimming left V 10 bases short and J 0 bases short, with 13 bases between. CDR1 and CDR2 from the germline V gene are ENHRY and SYGVKD. CDR3 loop: CATKTSSSYNEQFF. The CDR3 coding sequence is TGTGCCACCAAGACATCGAGCTCCTACAATGAGCAGTTCTTC.

This clone was recorded a few times. The chain combines TRBV6-1 with TRBJ1-2; D remains unclear. The V end lost 3 bases, the J end lost 4 bases, and 12 bases lay between the germline ends. The CDR3 runs to 14 residues. Germline CDR1 and CDR2: MNHNS and SASEGT. CDR3 protein: CASSESGRFYGYTF. CDR3 DNA sequence: TGTGCCAGCAGTGAGAGCGGGAGATTCTATGGCTACACCTTC.

The chain has TRBV18 and TRBJ1-6; TRBD1 matches 7 bases. The CDR3 loop spans 14 amino acids. CDR1 KGHSH and CDR2 LQKENI come from the germline V gene. The V gene end was trimmed by 8 bases and the J gene end by 6 bases; junction bases not matched to a gene: 7. CDR3 in amino acids: CASRMGQINSPLHF. DNA of the CDR3: TGTGCCAGCCGTATGGGACAGATTAATTCACCCCTCCACTTT.

The chain carries TRBV11-3 and TRBJ2-3, with 7 positions matching TRBD2. The germline gives CDR1 SGHNT, CDR2 YENEEA. V was clipped by 5 bases and J by 6 bases; unmatched bases: 5. CDR3 size: 13 residues. Here the CDR3 DNA reads TGTGCCAGCAGCCCCGGGAGGTCGGATACGCAGTATTTT. It translates to CASSPGRSDTQYF.

The chain links TRBV27 to TRBJ2-2; TRBD2 aligns across 12 bases. From germline, CDR1 is MNHEY and CDR2 SMNVEV (reference sequence). This CDR3 is built from 15 residues. V lost 6 bases, J lost 4 bases, and 3 bases stayed unmatched. The CDR3 sequence is CASSSSGRGTGELFF. The CDR3 DNA sequence: TGTGCCAGCAGCTCTAGCGGGAGGGGCACCGGGGAGCTGTTTTTT.

This clone came up a few times. The chain combines TRBV18 with TRBJ2-4; possible D gene TRBD2, 5 bases. Per germline, CDR1 KGHSH and CDR2 LQKENI. Trimming left V 3 bases short and J 8 bases short, with 11 bases between. This CDR3 region has 13 residues. CDR3 protein: CASSPEVRDIQYF. The CDR3 DNA reads as TGTGCCAGCTCACCGGAGGTTCGGGACATTCAGTACTTC.

The rearrangement links TRBV6-1 to TRBJ1-2; D remains ambiguous. This CDR3 spans 13 amino acids. V dropped 1 base and J dropped 4 bases, with 7 bases sitting between them. CDR1 and CDR2 from the germline V gene are MNHNS and SASEGT. CDR3 protein: CASSEVHLYGYTF. The CDR3 bases are TGTGCCAGCAGTGAAGTACACCTCTATGGCTACACCTTC.

The V gene is TRBV11-2, the J gene TRBJ2-5; TRBD1 agrees at 10 bases. The germline V gene encodes CDR1 SGHAT and CDR2 FQNNGV. This CDR3 contains 14 residues. The V gene end was trimmed by 5 bases and the J gene end by 4 bases; junction bases not matched to a gene: 4. In DNA form, the CDR3 reads TGTGCCAGCAGCACCGGGACAGGGGTAGAGACCCAGTACTTC. Translating it yields CASSTGTGVETQYF.

The V call is TRBV2, the J call TRBJ2-1; the D is unclear. Trimming pared 4 bases from V and 10 bases from J, leaving 5 bases between. CDR1 is SNHLY and CDR2 is FYNNEI in the germline V gene. This CDR3 comprises 10 residues. The CDR3 DNA reads TGTGCCAGCAGTGTGGGCGAGCAGTTCTTC. Its protein is CASSVGEQFF.

This rearrangement joins TRBV11-2 to TRBJ2-7; the D gene is possibly TRBD1 (5 bases). The CDR3 loop spans 12 amino acids. Trimming shortened V by 6 bases and J by 2 bases, and 8 bases separated the two germline ends. Germline V gives CDR1 SGHAT, CDR2 FQNNGV. CDR3 nucleotide sequence: TGTGCCAGCAGACGGACAACCTACGAGCAGTACTTC. Translation gives CASRRTTYEQYF.

The chain recombines TRBV19 with TRBJ2-1; 14 bases agree with TRBD2. Germline V gene data show CDR1 as LNHDA and CDR2 as SQIVND (reference sequence). J was trimmed by 5 bases and V by 7 bases; bases with no gene match: 7. The length of the CDR3 is 16 residues. CDR3 in amino acids: CASTGTSGGYNNEQFF. The CDR3 DNA sequence: TGTGCCAGTACCGGGACTAGCGGGGGATACAACAATGAGCAGTTCTTC.

For this clone: A junction end diverges from the germline sequence, so it may reflect a read error. The chain combines TRBV5-1 with TRBJ2-1; TRBD2 matches at 7 bases. CDR3 size: 12 residues. The germline CDR1 and CDR2 sequences are SGHRS and YFSETQ. CDR3 protein: CASNLADNEQFF. CDR3 in DNA: TGCGCTAGCAATCTAGCGGACAATGAGCAGTTCTTC.

The chain joins TRBV7-2 to TRBJ2-7, with TRBD1 identical over 8 bases. The CDR3 covers 16 residues. The V segment lost 5 bases and the J segment 1 base; nucleotides outside the gene matches: 10. Germline assignment: CDR1 SGHTA and CDR2 FQGNSA. The CDR3 nucleotides are TGTGCCAGCAGCGTTACCGGACAGGGCGGATCCTACGAGCAGTACTTC. It specifies CASSVTGQGGSYEQYF.

This rearrangement joins TRBV5-4 to TRBJ2-3; TRBD2 matches 9 bases. CDR3 length equals 16 residues. V shed 4 bases and J 4 bases; nucleotides not matched to a gene: 10. The germline CDR1 and CDR2 sequences are SGHNT and YYREEE (reference sequence). The CDR3 DNA is TGTGCCAGCAGCCCTATAGCGGGAGTTAAGGCAGATACGCAGTATTTT. It specifies CASSPIAGVKADTQYF.

This clone was counted once. The V gene is TRBV5-4, the J gene TRBJ2-1; 9 bases fit TRBD2. The length of the CDR3 is 16 residues. The germline CDR1 and CDR2 sequences are SGHNT and YYREEE (reference sequence). V gave up 1 base and J gave up 2 bases; unmatched junction bases: 4. The CDR3 sequence is CASSLSSSGTYNEQFF. CDR3 DNA: TGTGCCAGCAGCTTGAGCTCTAGCGGGACCTACAATGAGCAGTTCTTC.

V gene TRBV3-1 (or the pseudogene TRBV3-2) combines with J gene TRBJ1-5; 8 nucleotides align to TRBD1. Germline CDR1 LGHDT, CDR2 YNNKEL (reference sequence). This CDR3 is 15 amino acids long. The ends lost 4 bases at V and 9 bases at J; junction bases unmatched: 11. CDR3: CASSPQPGGPRPQHF. DNA of the CDR3: TGTGCCAGCAGCCCTCAACCAGGGGGCCCAAGGCCCCAGCATTTT.

The chain couples TRBV30 to TRBJ1-1; 7 nucleotides agree with TRBD1. Losses at the gene ends were 4 bases for V and 10 bases for J; bases not matched to a gene: 9. Germline CDR1 GTSNPN, CDR2 SVGIG (reference sequence). This CDR3 region has 12 residues. CDR3 in amino acids: CAWTNWQGGAFF. The CDR3 DNA reads as TGTGCCTGGACGAATTGGCAGGGGGGAGCTTTCTTT.